The clone carrying this T cell receptor beta chain has a handful of counts. The CDR3 sequence is 17 residues long. Trimming removed 3 bases at V and 0 bases at J, with 12 bases between. Per germline, CDR1 LGHDT and CDR2 YNNKEL (reference sequence). Methods used by the authors: The assay estimated nucleated cells by amplifying reference gene primers. Data came from immunoSEQ multiplex PCR; TCRdb stores just in-frame clones and leaves some out. The V and J calls and clone size were taken over from that table, and D and trimming were inferred from the DNA. The data hold some 30,000 clones, with 84% observed a single time. The data derive from a study of blood T cell repertoires in COVID-19. Study-wide context: Sites across the United States, Italy and Spain contributed samples from acute and convalescent COVID-19. Sources were T cells, B-cell-depleted T cells, or PBMCs; the material itself was cDNA or gDNA.

V is TRBV3-1 (or the pseudogene TRBV3-2) and J is TRBJ2-6; D is undetermined. The sequence came from a man of 80 years or more with active COVID-19. Sequenced sample: peripheral blood. CDR3 sequence: CASSHLIRVSGANVLTF. For the CDR3, the DNA is TGTGCCAGCAGCCACCTTATCCGGGTCTCTGGGGCCAACGTCCTGACTTTC.